This T cell receptor (beta chain) appears in the sequencing data of a study of human T cells and chemical hapten exposure. The CDR3 is 15 residues long. Germline V gives CDR1 MNHEY, CDR2 SMNVEV (reference sequence). Deletions cut 2 bases from V and 4 bases from J, with 13 bases between. This clonotype appeared a few times. Individual cDNA molecules (in the library) carried attached unique molecular identifiers. Each CDR3 protein gets one entry after TCRdb re-called the RACE reads with MiXCR. The sample shows a few hundred thousand distinct CDR3 sequences, approximately 5% of them seen only once. Time point specified: patch test 1, 2 weeks after DPC sensitization. Treatment meaning: therapeutic diphenylcyclopropenone sensitization with weekly scalp DPC.

This chain connects TRBV27 to TRBJ2-3; TRBD1 is a possible D gene (6 bases). Specimen: whole blood, collected in connection with sensitization to the hapten diphenylcyclopropenone (DPC). The sequence was obtained from a woman between 45 and 65 years old with alopecia areata. Some clones in this sample may be carry-over from other donors' samples. CDR3 loop: CASSLLNRVADTQYF. The CDR3 bases are TGTGCCAGCAGTTTACTTAACAGGGTGGCAGATACGCAGTATTTT.